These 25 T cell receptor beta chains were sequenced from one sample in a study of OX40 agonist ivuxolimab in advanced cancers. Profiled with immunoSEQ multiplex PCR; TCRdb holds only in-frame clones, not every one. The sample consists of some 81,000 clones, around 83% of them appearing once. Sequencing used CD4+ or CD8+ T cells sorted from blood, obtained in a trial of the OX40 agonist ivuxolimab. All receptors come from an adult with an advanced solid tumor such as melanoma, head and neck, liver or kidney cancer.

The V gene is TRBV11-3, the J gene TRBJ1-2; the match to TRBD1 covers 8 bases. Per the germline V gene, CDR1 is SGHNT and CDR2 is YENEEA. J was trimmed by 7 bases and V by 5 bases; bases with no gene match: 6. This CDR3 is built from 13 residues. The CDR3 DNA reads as TGTGCCAGCAGCATTGCAGGGGGCACTGGCTACACCTTC. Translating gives CASSIAGGTGYTF.

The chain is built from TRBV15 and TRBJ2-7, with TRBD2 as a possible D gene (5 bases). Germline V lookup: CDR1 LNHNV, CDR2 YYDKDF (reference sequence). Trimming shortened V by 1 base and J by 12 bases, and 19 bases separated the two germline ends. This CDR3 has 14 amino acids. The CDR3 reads CATSRGGEVRLLYF. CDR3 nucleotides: TGTGCCACCAGCAGAGGGGGAGAGGTCCGACTTCTGTACTTC.

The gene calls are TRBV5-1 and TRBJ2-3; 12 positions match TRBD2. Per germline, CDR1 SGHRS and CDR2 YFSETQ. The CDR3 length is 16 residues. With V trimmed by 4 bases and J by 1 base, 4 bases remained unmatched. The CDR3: CASSPGTSGRTDTQYF. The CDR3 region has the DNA TGCGCCAGCAGCCCGGGGACTAGCGGGCGCACAGATACGCAGTATTTT. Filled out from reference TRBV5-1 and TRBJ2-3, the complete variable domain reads KAGVTQTPRYLIKTRGQQVTLSCSPISGHRSVSWYQQTPGQGLQFLFEYFSETQRNKGNFPGRFSGRQFSNSRSEMNVSTLELGDSALYLCASSPGTSGRTDTQYFGPGTRLTVL.

This CDR3 reads CAWSDPRGRIGETQYF. In DNA form, the CDR3 reads TGTGCCTGGAGTGACCCTCGTGGCCGGATTGGAGAGACCCAGTACTTC. The chain has TRBV30 and TRBJ2-5, with D hard to call. Germline V CDR1 and CDR2: GTSNPN, SVGIG (reference sequence). The CDR3 is 16 amino acids. The ends were cut back, 1 base at V and 4 bases at J, with 19 bases in the middle.

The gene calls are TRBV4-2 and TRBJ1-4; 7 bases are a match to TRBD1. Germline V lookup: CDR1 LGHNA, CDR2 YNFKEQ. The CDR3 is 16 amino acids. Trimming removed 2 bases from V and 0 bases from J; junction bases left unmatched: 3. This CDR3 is CASSQYTGATNEKLFF. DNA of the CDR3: TGTGCCAGCAGCCAATACACAGGGGCAACTAATGAAAAACTGTTTTTT.

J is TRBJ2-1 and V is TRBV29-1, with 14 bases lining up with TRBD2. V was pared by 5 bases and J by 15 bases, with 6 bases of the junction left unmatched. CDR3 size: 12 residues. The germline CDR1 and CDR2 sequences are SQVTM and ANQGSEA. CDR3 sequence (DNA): TGCAGCGTTTACGGGACTAGCGGGAGCCCGTTCTTC. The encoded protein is CSVYGTSGSPFF.

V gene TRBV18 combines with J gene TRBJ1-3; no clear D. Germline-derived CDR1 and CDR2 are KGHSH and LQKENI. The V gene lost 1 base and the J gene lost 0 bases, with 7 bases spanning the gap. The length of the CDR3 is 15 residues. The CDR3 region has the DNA TGTGCCAGCTCACCACAACAGATCTCTGGAAACACCATATATTTT. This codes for CASSPQQISGNTIYF.

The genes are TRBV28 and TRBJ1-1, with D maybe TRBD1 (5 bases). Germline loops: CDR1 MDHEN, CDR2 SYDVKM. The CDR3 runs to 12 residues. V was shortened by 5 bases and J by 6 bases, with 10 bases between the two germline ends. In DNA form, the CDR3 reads TGTGCCAGCAGTCTTGGGGGGGCTGAAGCTTTCTTT. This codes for CASSLGGAEAFF.

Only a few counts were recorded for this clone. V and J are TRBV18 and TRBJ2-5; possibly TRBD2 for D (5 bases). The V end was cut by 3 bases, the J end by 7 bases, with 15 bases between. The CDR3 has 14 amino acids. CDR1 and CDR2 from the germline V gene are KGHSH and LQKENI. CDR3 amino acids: CASSPAGGVPTQYF. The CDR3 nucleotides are TGTGCCAGCTCACCGGCGGGCGGCGTTCCGACCCAGTACTTC. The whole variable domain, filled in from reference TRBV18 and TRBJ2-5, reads NAGVMQNPRHLVRRRGQEARLRCSPMKGHSHVYWYRQLPEEGLKFMVYLQKENIIDESGMPKERFSAEFPKEGPSILRIQQVVRGDSAAYFCASSPAGGVPTQYFGPGTRLLVL.

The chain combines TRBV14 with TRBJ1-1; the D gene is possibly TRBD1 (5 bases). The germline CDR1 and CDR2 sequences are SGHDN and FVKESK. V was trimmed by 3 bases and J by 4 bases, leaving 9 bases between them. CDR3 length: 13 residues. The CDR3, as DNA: TGTGCCAGCAGCCAGGGGGAGTTCACTGAAGCTTTCTTT. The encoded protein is CASSQGEFTEAFF.

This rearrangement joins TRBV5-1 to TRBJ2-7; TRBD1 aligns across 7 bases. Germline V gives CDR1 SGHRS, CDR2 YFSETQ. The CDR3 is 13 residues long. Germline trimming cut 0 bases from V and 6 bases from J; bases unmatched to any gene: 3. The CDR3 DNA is TGCGCCAGCAGCTTGGAGGGGGCTGGCGAGCAGTACTTC. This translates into CASSLEGAGEQYF.

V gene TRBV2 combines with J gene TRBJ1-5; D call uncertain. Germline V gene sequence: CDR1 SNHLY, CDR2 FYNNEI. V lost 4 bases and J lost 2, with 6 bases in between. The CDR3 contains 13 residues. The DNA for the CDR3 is TGTGCCAGCAGTGGTTCCGGCAATCAGCCCCAGCATTTT. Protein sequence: CASSGSGNQPQHF.

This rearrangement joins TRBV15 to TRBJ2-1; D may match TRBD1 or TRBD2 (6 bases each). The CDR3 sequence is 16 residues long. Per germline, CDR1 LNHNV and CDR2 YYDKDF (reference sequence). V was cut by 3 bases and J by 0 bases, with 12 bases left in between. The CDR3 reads CATSRRAGHSYNEQFF. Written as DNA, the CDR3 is TGTGCCACCAGCAGGAGGGCGGGACACTCCTACAATGAGCAGTTCTTC. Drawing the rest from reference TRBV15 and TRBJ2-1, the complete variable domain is DAMVIQNPRYQVTQFGKPVTLSCSQTLNHNVMYWYQQKSSQAPKLLFHYYDKDFNNEADTPDNFQSRRPNTSFCFLDIRSPGLGDTAMYLCATSRRAGHSYNEQFFGPGTRLTVL.

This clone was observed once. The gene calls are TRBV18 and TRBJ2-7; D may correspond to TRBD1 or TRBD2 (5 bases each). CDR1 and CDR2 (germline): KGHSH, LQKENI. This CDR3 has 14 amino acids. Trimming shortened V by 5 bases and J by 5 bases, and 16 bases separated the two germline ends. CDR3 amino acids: CASSSTVRGDEQYF. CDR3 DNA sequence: TGTGCCAGCTCATCCACGGTACGGGGCGACGAGCAGTACTTC.

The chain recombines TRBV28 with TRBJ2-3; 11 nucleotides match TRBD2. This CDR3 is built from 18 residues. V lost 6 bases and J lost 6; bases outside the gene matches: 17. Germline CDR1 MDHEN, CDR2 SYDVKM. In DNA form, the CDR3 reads TGTGCCAGCAGCCGACCGTCCCTAGCGGGGGGCCCCAGGGATACGCAGTATTTT. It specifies CASSRPSLAGGPRDTQYF.

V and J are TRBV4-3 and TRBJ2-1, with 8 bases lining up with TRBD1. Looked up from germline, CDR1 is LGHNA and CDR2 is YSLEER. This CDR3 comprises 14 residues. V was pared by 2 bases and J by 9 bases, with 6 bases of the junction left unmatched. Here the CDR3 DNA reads TGCGCCAGCAGCCAATACGACAGGGGAGGTGAGCAGTTCTTC. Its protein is CASSQYDRGGEQFF.

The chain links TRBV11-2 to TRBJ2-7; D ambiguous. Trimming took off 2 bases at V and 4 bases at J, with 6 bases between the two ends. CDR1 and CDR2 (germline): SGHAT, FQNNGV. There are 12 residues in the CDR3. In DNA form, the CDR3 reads TGTGCCAGCAGCTTAACTGGGTACGAGCAGTACTTC. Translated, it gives CASSLTGYEQYF.

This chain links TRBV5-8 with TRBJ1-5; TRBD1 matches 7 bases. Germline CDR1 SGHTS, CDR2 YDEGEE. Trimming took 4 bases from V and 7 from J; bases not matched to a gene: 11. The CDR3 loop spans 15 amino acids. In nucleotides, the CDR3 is TGTGCCAGCAGCACTAACCGACAGGGCGGACAGCCCCAGCATTTT. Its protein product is CASSTNRQGGQPQHF.

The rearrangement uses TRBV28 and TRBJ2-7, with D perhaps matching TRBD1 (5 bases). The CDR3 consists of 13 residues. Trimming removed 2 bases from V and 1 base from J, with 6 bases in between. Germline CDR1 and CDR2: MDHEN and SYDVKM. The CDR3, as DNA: TGTGCCAGCAGTTTAAAGGGGTCCTACGAGCAGTACTTC. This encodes CASSLKGSYEQYF. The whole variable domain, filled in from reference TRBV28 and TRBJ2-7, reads DVKVTQSSRYLVKRTGEKVFLECVQDMDHENMFWYRQDPGLGLRLIYFSYDVKMKEKGDIPEGYSVSREKKERFSLILESASTNQTSMYLCASSLKGSYEQYFGPGTRLTVT.

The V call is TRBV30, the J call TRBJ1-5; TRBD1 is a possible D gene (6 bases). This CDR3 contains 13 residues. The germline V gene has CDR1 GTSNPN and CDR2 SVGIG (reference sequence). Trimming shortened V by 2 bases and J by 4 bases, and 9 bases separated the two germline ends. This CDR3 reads CAWSKQGNQPQHF. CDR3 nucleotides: TGTGCCTGGAGTAAACAGGGTAATCAGCCCCAGCATTTT.

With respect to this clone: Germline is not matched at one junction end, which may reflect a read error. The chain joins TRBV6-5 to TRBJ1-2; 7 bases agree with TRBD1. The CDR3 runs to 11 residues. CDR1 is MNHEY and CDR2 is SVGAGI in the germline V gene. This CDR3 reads CAVETGFGYTF. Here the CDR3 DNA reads TGCGCAGTGGAGACAGGGTTTGGCTACACCTTC.

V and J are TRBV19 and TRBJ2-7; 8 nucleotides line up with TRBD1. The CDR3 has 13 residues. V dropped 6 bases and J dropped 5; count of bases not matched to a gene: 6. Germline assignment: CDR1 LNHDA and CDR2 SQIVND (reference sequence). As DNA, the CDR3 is TGTGCCAGTAGGAAACAGGGGGTCGACGAGCAGTACTTC. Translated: CASRKQGVDEQYF.

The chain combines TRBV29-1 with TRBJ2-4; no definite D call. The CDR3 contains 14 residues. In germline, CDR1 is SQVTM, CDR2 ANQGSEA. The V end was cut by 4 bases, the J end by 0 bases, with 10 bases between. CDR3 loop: CSVVPHLAKNIQYF. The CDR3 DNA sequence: TGCAGCGTTGTCCCGCATCTAGCCAAAAACATTCAGTACTTC.

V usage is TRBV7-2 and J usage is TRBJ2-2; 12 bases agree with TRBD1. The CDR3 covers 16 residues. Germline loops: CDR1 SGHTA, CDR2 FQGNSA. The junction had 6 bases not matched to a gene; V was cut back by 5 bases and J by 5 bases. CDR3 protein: CASSPGDRGQTGELFF. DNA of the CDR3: TGTGCCAGCAGCCCCGGGGACAGGGGGCAGACCGGGGAGCTGTTTTTT.

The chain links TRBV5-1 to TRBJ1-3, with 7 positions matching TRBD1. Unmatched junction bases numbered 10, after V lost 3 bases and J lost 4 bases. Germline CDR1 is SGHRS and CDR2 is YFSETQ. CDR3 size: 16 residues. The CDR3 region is CASSSQGLGSGNTIYF. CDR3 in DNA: TGCGCCAGCAGCTCACAGGGGCTAGGGTCCGGAAACACCATATATTTT.